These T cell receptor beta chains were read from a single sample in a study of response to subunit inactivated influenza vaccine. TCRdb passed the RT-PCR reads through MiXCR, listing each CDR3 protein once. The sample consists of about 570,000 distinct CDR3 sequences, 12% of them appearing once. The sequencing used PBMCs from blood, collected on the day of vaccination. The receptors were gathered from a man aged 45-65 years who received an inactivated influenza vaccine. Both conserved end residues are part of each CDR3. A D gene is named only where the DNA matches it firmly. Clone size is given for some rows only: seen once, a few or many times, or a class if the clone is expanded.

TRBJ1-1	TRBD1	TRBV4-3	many	TGCGCCAGCAGCCAAGCACAGGGGGCTTTCACTGAAGCTTTCTTT	CASSQAQGAFTEAFF
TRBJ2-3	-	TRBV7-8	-	TGTGCCAGCAGCTTAGCCGGAGGGAGGAAGGGCACAGATACGCAGTATTTT	CASSLAGGRKGTDTQYF
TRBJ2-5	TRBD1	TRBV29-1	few	TGCAGCGTTACAGGGGGCGGGGAGACCCAGTACTTC	CSVTGGGETQYF
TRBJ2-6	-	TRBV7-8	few	TGTGCCAGCAGCCCGAAGGGGACTGGGGCCAACGTCCTGACTTTC	CASSPKGTGANVLTF
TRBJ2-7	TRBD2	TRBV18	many	TGTGCCAGCTCACCATCTAGCGGGAGGGATGCATTCATCTACGAGCAGTACTTC	CASSPSSGRDAFIYEQYF
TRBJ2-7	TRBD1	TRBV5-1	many	TGCGCCAGCAGGAGTCAGGGGGCTCTGGACGAGCAGTACTTC	CASRSQGALDEQYF
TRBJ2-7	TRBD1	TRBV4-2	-	TGTGCCAGCAGCCAAGTGTTGTTGGGGACAGGGTTAGGAGAACCACGAACTCAGCAGTACTTC	CASSQVLLGTGLGEPRTQQYF
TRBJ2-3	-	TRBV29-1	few	TGCAGCGTTGTACGTAGTCCAGATACGCAGTATTTT	CSVVRSPDTQYF
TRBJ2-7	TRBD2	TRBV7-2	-	TGTGCCAGCGGAACAACCTCGGGGCGGGGGGTTTCCTACGAGCAGTACTTC	CASGTTSGRGVSYEQYF
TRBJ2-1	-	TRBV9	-	TGTGCCAGCAGCGTAGGTCTCCGGAGGGGAGACAATGAGCAGTTCTTC	CASSVGLRRGDNEQFF
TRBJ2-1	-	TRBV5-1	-	TGCGCCAGCAGCTTCAACCAGGCCTCGGCACACAATGAGCAGTTCTTC	CASSFNQASAHNEQFF
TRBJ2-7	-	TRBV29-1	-	TGCAGCGTTGCCAAGGGGGGGAGCTCCTACGAGCAGTACTTC	CSVAKGGSSYEQYF
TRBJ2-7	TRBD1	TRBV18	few	TGTGCCAGCTCACCACCGGGACAGGCTAGCTCCTACGAGCAGTACTTC	CASSPPGQASSYEQYF
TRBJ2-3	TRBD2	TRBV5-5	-	TGTGCCAGCAGCTTGGGTAGCGGGAGTGGTATACGGACAGATACGCAGTATTTT	CASSLGSGSGIRTDTQYF
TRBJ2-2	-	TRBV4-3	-	TGCGCCAGCAGCCCTGAGACGGTCTCCGGGGAGCTGTTTTTT	CASSPETVSGELFF
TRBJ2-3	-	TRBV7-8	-	TGTGCCAGCAGCTTCGTGGGTGGAGATACGCAGTATTTT	CASSFVGGDTQYF
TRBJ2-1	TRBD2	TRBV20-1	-	TGCAGTGCTAGAGAGTCACAGCGGGGCTGGAACAATGAGCAGTTCTTC	CSARESQRGWNNEQFF
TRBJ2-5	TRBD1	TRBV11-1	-	TGTGCCAGCAGCACCGAGGACAGGGCGGAGACCCAGTACTTC	CASSTEDRAETQYF
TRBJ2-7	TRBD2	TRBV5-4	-	TGTGCCAGCAGCCTATCCGGGACTAGCGGGAGCGACGAGCAGTACTTC	CASSLSGTSGSDEQYF
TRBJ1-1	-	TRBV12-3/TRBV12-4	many	TGTGCCAGCAGTCGAGGGATTGTAGGCACCTTGGCTTTCTTT	CASSRGIVGTLAFF
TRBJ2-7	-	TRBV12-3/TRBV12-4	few	TGTGCCAGCAGCCCCCTGACCTATATGAGGGAGCAGTACTTC	CASSPLTYMREQYF
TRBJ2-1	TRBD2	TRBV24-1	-	TGTGCCACCAGTGACGGACTAGCGGGAGGAGCTGAGCAGTTCTTC	CATSDGLAGGAEQFF
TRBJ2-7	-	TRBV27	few	TGTGCCAGCAGTTGGGGCAGTAACTACGAGCAGTACTTC	CASSWGSNYEQYF
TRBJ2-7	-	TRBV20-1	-	TGCAGTGCACCCCACAGGGAAGCCTACGAGCAGTACTTC	CSAPHREAYEQYF
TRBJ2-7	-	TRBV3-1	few	TGTGCCAGCAGCCAAGGCATATCGAGGGGACATCCCTACGAGCAGTACTTC	CASSQGISRGHPYEQYF
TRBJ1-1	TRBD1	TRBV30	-	TGTGCCTGGAGCTCAGGGGGCGCGGGTGAAGCTTTCTTT	CAWSSGGAGEAFF
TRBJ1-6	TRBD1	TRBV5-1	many	TGCGCCAGCAGACCGGGACAGGACAATTCACCCCTCCACTTT	CASRPGQDNSPLHF
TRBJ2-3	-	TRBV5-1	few	TGCGCCAGCAGCTTGAGACCCCGCACAGATACGCAGTATTTT	CASSLRPRTDTQYF